This T cell receptor beta chain stems from a study of patients and donors after allogeneic stem cell transplantation. TCRdb re-called the RT-PCR reads through MiXCR, storing one row per CDR3 protein. The profile shows 900,000 to 1,000,000 distinct CDR3 sequences, around 17% of them singletons. The sequencing sample was made of blood, either unsorted or a sorted T cell fraction (not recorded which). This receptor was obtained from a human donor who was either an allogeneic HSCT recipient or a stem cell or donor lymphocyte infusion donor (not recorded which). It is not recorded whose cells these are; they may come from a transplant donor.

DNA for the CDR3: TGTGCCAGCAGCAAATGGATTCCAGGGGTATCCGCAGATACGCAGTATTTT. As protein: CASSKWIPGVSADTQYF. The chain has TRBV21-1 and TRBJ2-3; TRBD1 is the table's D call, not checked against the DNA. TRBV21-1 is a listed pseudogene. The CDR3 consists of 17 residues.